The rows below give T cell receptor beta chains drawn from one sample of a study of beta chain features in type 1 diabetes. Generated by immunoSEQ multiplex PCR, the TCRdb table keeps only in-frame clones and is missing some. The repertoire holds a few hundred thousand clones, with over 8.5% as singletons. Sequencing was done on a sample of central memory CD4+ T cells from blood. The source of these receptors is a man aged 30 to 45 with type 1 diabetes. Each CDR3 is given without its conserved first and last residue.

V	J	CDR3
TRBV7-9	TRBJ1-1	ASSFQGSVTEAF
TRBV11-2	TRBJ2-5	ASSPPLAGGGETQY
TRBV19	TRBJ2-3	ASSIPGRSSTDTQY
TRBV7-2	TRBJ2-7	ASSSTAEQY
TRBV28	TRBJ1-2	ASSSPRMAILHYGYT
TRBV21-1	TRBJ2-1	ASSPRGREADYEQF
TRBV29-1	TRBJ1-5	SVIGGSNQPQH
TRBV2	TRBJ1-4	ASSEQDRIALF
TRBV5-1	TRBJ1-1	ASSLRGINTNTEAF
TRBV11-2	TRBJ1-2	ASSLNRDYGYT
TRBV5-1	TRBJ2-3	ASSSGQGTDTQY
TRBV7-2	TRBJ2-2	ASSLVAGRGPGELF
TRBV19	TRBJ2-5	ASSILSGTGEETQY
TRBV6-1	TRBJ2-7	ASSSGARWGGEQY
TRBV19	TRBJ2-5	ASSIAGGPVETQY
TRBV28	TRBJ2-1	ASSLLGLAGENEQF